This T cell receptor beta chain was recorded in a study of cytomegalovirus exposure and HLA in healthy donors. Study-wide findings and caveats: An analysis that came later showed most CMV-associated TCR beta chains appearing HLA-restricted.

V was clipped by 2 bases and J by 6 bases, with 11 bases between them. The germline gives CDR1 MGHRA, CDR2 YSYEKL. The CDR3 extends over 14 amino acids. Of note for this clone: As yet, its antigen is unknown.

In the PCR, 60 Vbeta and 13 Jbeta primers were used. Some clones are missing from TCRdb's copy, which holds only in-frame ones; the method was immunoSEQ multiplex PCR. This listing includes just over 80,000 clones. V usage is TRBV4-1 and J usage is TRBJ1-5; possibly TRBD1 for D (5 bases). This clonotype was sampled from a woman in her 30s in good health and CMV-seronegative. The sequenced sample was PBMCs. The chain's CDR3 is CASSQSGGTQPQHF. CDR3 bases: TGCGCCAGCAGCCAATCCGGGGGGACTCAGCCCCAGCATTTT.